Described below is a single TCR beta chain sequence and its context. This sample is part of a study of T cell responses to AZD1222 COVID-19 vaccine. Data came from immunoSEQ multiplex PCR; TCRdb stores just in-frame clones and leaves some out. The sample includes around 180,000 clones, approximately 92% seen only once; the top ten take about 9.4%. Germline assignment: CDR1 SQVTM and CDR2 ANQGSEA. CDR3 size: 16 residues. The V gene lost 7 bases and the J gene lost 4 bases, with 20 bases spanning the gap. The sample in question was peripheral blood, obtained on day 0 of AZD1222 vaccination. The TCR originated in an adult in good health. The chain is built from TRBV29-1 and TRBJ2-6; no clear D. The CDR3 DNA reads TGCAGCGCCTCAAGGGATACGGATTCAGGGGCCAACGTCCTGACTTTC. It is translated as CSASRDTDSGANVLTF.